Here is one TCR beta chain with its context. The entry originates in a study of blood T cell repertoires in COVID-19. Study summary: Sites across the United States, Italy and Spain contributed samples from acute and convalescent COVID-19. PBMCs, B-cell-depleted T cells, or T cells provided the cDNA or gDNA that made up the material.

Study processing details: Reference gene primer amplification yielded estimated nucleated cell counts. Profiled with immunoSEQ multiplex PCR; TCRdb holds only in-frame clones, not every one. Clone size and V and J calls were adopted from that table, with D and trimming inferred from the DNA. Of around 500,000 clones listed, 70% to 90% are singletons. Germline lookup yields CDR1 SGHTA and CDR2 FQGNSA. The CDR3 is 14 residues long. The V segment lost 1 base and the J segment 13 bases; nucleotides outside the gene matches: 9. The sample comprised peripheral blood. The receptor comes from a human donor in a cohort sampled during active COVID-19. This chain links TRBV7-2 with TRBJ2-1, with TRBD2 matching over 8 bases. DNA for the CDR3: TGTGCCAGCAGCTTAGAGGGAGATAGCGGGATCCAGTTCTTC. It yields the protein CASSLEGDSGIQFF.